This T cell receptor beta chain was recorded in a study of CD8 T cells in ankylosing spondylitis. As to this clonotype: Antigen: not known.

Regarding the study as a whole: Earlier literature documents some of the motif variants in reactive arthritis synovial fluid and blood. CD8+ disease-linked clones were present at relatively low frequencies in blood. Ankylosing spondylitis blood appeared to be characterized by a TCR beta motif of under 10 highly homologous variants. It was reported that disease-linked clones were significantly enriched in matched ankylosing spondylitis synovial fluid.

Germline lookup yields CDR1 SGHKS and CDR2 YYEKEE (reference sequence). V was cut by 6 bases and J by 4 bases, with 17 bases left in between. This CDR3 contains 14 residues. As the method for making TCR beta libraries, quantitative 5'-RACE with molecular barcodes was used. TCRdb passed the 5' RACE reads through MiXCR, listing each CDR3 protein once. The sample lists around 890,000 distinct CDR3 sequences, 12% occurring once. This clonotype was sampled from a male donor with ankylosing spondylitis. V gene TRBV5-5 combines with J gene TRBJ2-7; D is ambiguous. Sequencing was performed on blood, either unsorted or a sorted T cell fraction (not recorded which). The DNA for the CDR3 is TGTGCCAGCACCGCCTCCCCTGGACGATACGAGCAGTACTTC. This gives the protein CASTASPGRYEQYF. Combining the CDR3 with reference TRBV5-5 and TRBJ2-7 gives the whole variable domain DAGVTQSPTHLIKTRGQQVTLRCSPISGHKSVSWYQQVLGQGPQFIFQYYEKEERGRGNFPDRFSARQFPNYSSELNVNALLLGDSALYLCASTASPGRYEQYFGPGTRLTVT.